Shown below are 17 T cell receptor beta chains from a single sample sequenced in a study of shared clonotypes between healthy human individuals. Using immunoSEQ multiplex PCR, the repertoire was profiled, and TCRdb retains in-frame clones only, with some absent. Here the sample spans more than 2,000,000 clones, roughly 93% being singletons. The sequenced material came from naive CD4+ T cells from PBMCs. Subset: CD45RA+ positively selected. These receptors originate from a man younger than 30 in good health. Some clones in this sample may be carry-over from other donors' samples.

The chain combines TRBV27 with TRBJ1-6, with D perhaps matching TRBD1 (5 bases). V lost 3 bases to trimming and J lost 5 bases, with 11 bases between them. In germline, CDR1 is MNHEY, CDR2 SMNVEV (reference sequence). The CDR3 is 15 amino acids. The CDR3 here is CASSFEAGHNSPLHF. The CDR3 bases are TGTGCCAGCAGTTTCGAGGCAGGGCATAATTCACCCCTCCACTTT.

On this clone itself: This sample also contains other DNA sequences that code for the same CDR3. The rearrangement uses TRBV20-1 and TRBJ2-3; D is undetermined. The CDR3 sequence is 11 residues long. The ends were cut back, 6 bases at V and 2 bases at J, with 6 bases in the middle. Germline V gives CDR1 DFQATT, CDR2 SNEGSKA (reference sequence). The CDR3 sequence: CSASFTDTQYF. CDR3 in DNA: TGCAGTGCCAGTTTCACAGATACGCAGTATTTT.

This chain uses TRBV28 with TRBJ2-5; D is perhaps TRBD1 or TRBD2 (5 bases each). The CDR3 has 16 amino acids. The germline V gene has CDR1 MDHEN and CDR2 SYDVKM. The V gene lost 6 bases and the J gene lost 3 bases, with 20 bases spanning the gap. For the CDR3, the DNA is TGTGCCAGCAGCCTATCCGGGGCGCGTACAAAAGAGACCCAGTACTTC. It specifies CASSLSGARTKETQYF.

This chain links TRBV11-3 with TRBJ2-1, with D unresolved. Between the trimmed V and J ends, which lost 3 bases and 6 bases, there was a span of 9 bases. This CDR3 spans 13 amino acids. CDR1 SGHNT and CDR2 YENEEA come from the germline V gene. The CDR3 DNA reads TGTGCCAGCAGCTTGAATTGGGCCAATGAGCAGTTCTTC. As protein: CASSLNWANEQFF.

The rearrangement joins TRBV28 to TRBJ1-1; 8 nucleotides agree with TRBD1. There are 13 residues in the CDR3. V was pared by 6 bases and J by 3 bases, with 3 bases of the junction left unmatched. Germline-derived CDR1 and CDR2 are MDHEN and SYDVKM. Here the CDR3 DNA reads TGTGCCAGCAGGACAGGGGTCTACACTGAAGCTTTCTTT. Protein product: CASRTGVYTEAFF.

With respect to this clone: This sample includes further DNA sequences coding for the same CDR3. The V call is TRBV14, the J call TRBJ1-1; D not certain. CDR1 and CDR2 from the germline V gene are SGHDN and FVKESK. V dropped 3 bases and J dropped 2 bases, with 7 bases sitting between them. The CDR3 is made up of 13 amino acids. This CDR3 reads CASSHGLNTEAFF. The CDR3 DNA reads TGTGCCAGCAGCCACGGACTTAACACTGAAGCTTTCTTT.

Concerning this clone: Other DNA sequences within the sample encode an identical CDR3. The V gene is TRBV6-5, the J gene TRBJ2-7; TRBD2 aligns across 11 bases. V shed 2 bases and J 3 bases; nucleotides not matched to a gene: 0. The CDR3 has 14 residues. Germline V lookup: CDR1 MNHEY, CDR2 SVGAGI. The CDR3 bases are TGTGCCAGCAGTTACGGGACTAGCGGCTACGAGCAGTACTTC. It codes for CASSYGTSGYEQYF.

Comments on this clone: Other DNA sequences in this sample translate to the same CDR3. The genes are TRBV29-1 and TRBJ2-6; D is undetermined. V gave up 6 bases and J gave up 0 bases, with 6 bases separating them. The V gene's germline CDR1 is SQVTM and CDR2 ANQGSEA. The CDR3 totals 13 residues. The CDR3 sequence is CSVSGSGANVLTF. The DNA of the CDR3 is TGCAGCGTGAGTGGCTCTGGGGCCAACGTCCTGACTTTC.

The rearrangement links TRBV5-4 to TRBJ2-3, with D perhaps TRBD1 (6 bases). The CDR3 consists of 15 residues. Germline V gene sequence: CDR1 SGHNT, CDR2 YYREEE (reference sequence). Deletions cut 4 bases from V and 4 bases from J, with 16 bases between. CDR3 bases: TGTGCCAGCAGCATTCAGGGGAGTAGCGCAGATACGCAGTATTTT. It specifies CASSIQGSSADTQYF. The full variable domain, with the rest looked up from reference TRBV5-4 and TRBJ2-3, is ETGVTQSPTHLIKTRGQQVTLRCSSQSGHNTVSWYQQALGQGPQFIFQYYREEENGRGNFPPRFSGLQFPNYSSELNVNALELDDSALYLCASSIQGSSADTQYFGPGTRLTVL.

A word on this clone: This specimen includes other DNA sequences encoding the same CDR3. This CDR3 reads CASSLAGTGGEETQYF. The CDR3 DNA is TGCGCCAGCAGCTTGGCCGGGACCGGAGGAGAAGAGACCCAGTACTTC. V and J are TRBV5-1 and TRBJ2-5; D might be TRBD1 or TRBD2, each matching 5 bases. The germline V gene has CDR1 SGHRS and CDR2 YFSETQ. V gave up 0 bases and J gave up 3 bases, with 15 bases separating them. The CDR3 loop spans 16 amino acids.

J is TRBJ1-2 and V is TRBV5-1; possibly TRBD1 for D (6 bases). V gave up 6 bases and J gave up 8 bases, with 17 bases separating them. The CDR3 sequence is 13 residues long. Germline CDR1 is SGHRS and CDR2 is YFSETQ. The CDR3 is CASNPGGQEGYTF. CDR3 DNA sequence: TGCGCCAGCAACCCCGGGGGGCAAGAGGGCTACACCTTC.

This chain joins TRBV28 and TRBJ2-5, with D possibly called TRBD1 or TRBD2 (6 bases each). With 7 bases removed from V and 5 bases from J, the gap between germline ends came to 23 bases. The germline gives CDR1 MDHEN, CDR2 SYDVKM. CDR3 length: 16 amino acids. CDR3 loop: CASTPIRQAAGETQYF. The CDR3 DNA is TGTGCCAGCACCCCAATCCGACAGGCCGCGGGGGAGACCCAGTACTTC.

The chain employs TRBV7-9 and TRBJ2-5, with 7 bases that match TRBD2. Trimming removed 5 bases from V and 5 bases from J; junction bases left unmatched: 14. This CDR3 comprises 16 residues. Germline V gene data show CDR1 as SEHNR and CDR2 as FQNEAQ (reference sequence). CDR3 DNA sequence: TGTGCCAGCAGCCCCAGGACTAGTCGTGGTGCGGAGACCCAGTACTTC. It yields the protein CASSPRTSRGAETQYF. Full variable domain (rest looked up from reference TRBV7-9 and TRBJ2-5): DTGVSQNPRHKITKRGQNVTFRCDPISEHNRLYWYRQTLGQGPEFLTYFQNEAQLEKSRLLSDRFSAERPKGSFSTLEIQRTEQGDSAMYLCASSPRTSRGAETQYFGPGTRLLVL.

This chain joins TRBV27 and TRBJ2-1, with D possibly called TRBD1 or TRBD2 (6 bases each). The CDR3 has 14 amino acids. CDR1 is MNHEY and CDR2 is SMNVEV in the germline V gene (reference sequence). V was cut by 6 bases and J by 2 bases, with 11 bases left in between. The CDR3 loop reads CASRGGSAYNEQFF. The CDR3 region has the DNA TGTGCCAGCAGAGGGGGGTCCGCCTACAATGAGCAGTTCTTC.

The rearrangement links TRBV4-1 to TRBJ1-6; 8 positions match TRBD1. V was clipped by 6 bases and J by 9 bases; unmatched bases: 10. The length of the CDR3 is 15 residues. Germline CDR1 is MGHRA and CDR2 is YSYEKL. For the CDR3, the DNA is TGCGCCAGCAGAGAACAAGGGACAGGTGGTTCACCCCTCCACTTT. This encodes CASREQGTGGSPLHF.

This clone was recorded only once. The rearrangement uses TRBV7-9 and TRBJ1-4; D is unclear. This CDR3 has 13 amino acids. The ends were cut back, 3 bases at V and 11 bases at J, with 13 bases in the middle. Germline-derived CDR1 and CDR2 are SEHNR and FQNEAQ (reference sequence). CDR3 sequence reads: CASSLGRAIKLFF. The CDR3 DNA reads TGTGCCAGCAGCTTGGGCCGGGCCATTAAACTGTTTTTT.

The CDR3 region is CASSEGHRGRETQYF. In DNA, the CDR3 is TGTGCCAGCAGTGAAGGCCACAGGGGGCGAGAGACCCAGTACTTC. The J gene is TRBJ2-5, the V gene TRBV6-1; 9 bases align to TRBD1. Germline loops: CDR1 MNHNS, CDR2 SASEGT. J gave up 4 bases and V 1 base, and 4 bases lay outside the gene matches. This CDR3 has 15 residues.